The TCR beta chain under discussion was sequenced for a study of vaccination effects on CD4 cells after COVID-19. Study-wide results and caveats: Vaccine-induced clones in healthy vaccinees cross-reacted with common cold coronaviruses in only 1 of 255 cases.

In the ViraFEST assay, antigen-specific CD4+ clonotypes were identified by expansion after peptide-pool stimulation. Subsequent to 10 days of culture, CD4+ T cells were isolated. Previously uninfected by SARS-CoV-2, the vaccine recipients also showed negative nucleocapsid antibodies. Wells of 1.8 million or so PBMC each were grown with 9.5 to 10 IU/ml IL-2 and about 9.6 ug/ml peptides. Concerning this clone: Its specificity is not known.

The assay was immunoSEQ multiplex PCR, and TCRdb's table has in-frame clones only and misses some. The sample carries 70,000 to 75,000 clones, around 72% recorded once. V lost 4 bases to trimming and J lost 3 bases, with 13 bases between them. The CDR3 consists of 14 residues. Germline CDR1 SNHLY, CDR2 FYNNEI. The chain couples TRBV2 to TRBJ2-7; TRBD1 is a possible D gene (5 bases). The TCR comes from a human donor who received a COVID-19 vaccine. Sequencing used CD4+ T cells from PBMCs cultured with HCoV-OC43 spike peptides, obtained before COVID-19 vaccination. The subset denotes: HCoV-OC43 spike overlapping peptide pool stimulation. The CDR3 protein is CASSGQRDSYEQYV. The CDR3 region has the DNA TGTGCCAGCAGTGGACAAAGAGACAGCTACGAGCAGTACGTC.